Presented here are 20 T cell receptor beta chains from one specimen sequenced in a study of T cells in Graves' hyperthyroidism and ophthalmopathy. RNA transcripts were the template for amplifying TCR beta CDR3 regions. The HTBI primer set drove a first-round RT-PCR of the TCR CDR3. TCRdb ran MiXCR on the multiplex PCR reads and lists one entry per CDR3 protein. Counted here are around 700,000 distinct CDR3 sequences, around a third occurring once; the ten biggest clones make up 31%. The sample was blood. These receptor sequences come from a woman between 35 and 50 years old with Graves' hyperthyroidism.

This clonotype showed up just a few times. The CDR3 region is CASSPGAGAYTEAFF. CDR3 DNA sequence: TGTGCCAGCAGCCCCGGGGCGGGGGCGTACACTGAAGCTTTCTTT. The V call is TRBV12-3 or TRBV12-4, the J call TRBJ1-1; TRBD1 might be the D (6 bases). The CDR3 loop spans 15 amino acids. Trimming took 6 bases from V and 3 from J, leaving 17 bases between them.

CDR3 loop: CASIPSLTAQHDGYTF. For the CDR3, the DNA is TGTGCCAGTATACCCTCGTTAACGGCTCAGCACGATGGCTACACCTTC. The rearrangement uses TRBV19 and TRBJ1-2, with unresolved D. Germline CDR1 is LNHDA and CDR2 is SQIVND (reference sequence). The CDR3 sequence is 16 residues long. With 7 bases removed from V and 6 bases from J, the gap between germline ends came to 24 bases.

The table lists this clonotype with a few counts. The rearrangement uses TRBV15 and TRBJ1-5; 9 bases are a match to TRBD1. CDR1 and CDR2 (germline): LNHNV, YYDKDF (reference sequence). The CDR3 spans 16 residues. V shed 1 base, J shed 7 bases, and the junction held 8 bases outside the gene matches. The CDR3 loop reads CATSRVGQGKGQPQHF. The CDR3 region has the DNA TGTGCCACCAGCAGAGTAGGACAGGGGAAAGGGCAGCCCCAGCATTTT.

This clonotype was recorded at least ten times. The V call is TRBV9, the J call TRBJ1-2; 7 nucleotides match TRBD1. Germline V CDR1 and CDR2: SGDLS, YYNGEE. This CDR3 has 15 residues. V dropped 5 bases and J dropped 4; count of bases not matched to a gene: 11. The CDR3 DNA reads TGTGCCAGCAGGGAGGGACAGCTTGCTAGCTATGGCTACACCTTC. Its protein product is CASREGQLASYGYTF.

This clonotype was detected only once. Being one base from a much bigger clone, this may be a read error. The chain links TRBV7-2 to TRBJ2-5; no reliable D call. Judging by the DNA end, TRBJ2-1 fits better; the J call may be wrong. The germline V gene has CDR1 SGHTA and CDR2 FQGNSA. This CDR3 is built from 15 residues. The CDR3 reads CASGLGLIVGNEQFF. The CDR3 DNA sequence: TGTGCCAGCGGCTTAGGGTTGATAGTTGGCAATGAGCAGTTCTTC.

This clonotype has ten or more counts. The DNA of the CDR3 is TGCGCCAGCAGCTTGACAGGGGAGGATGGCTACACCTTC. This sequence encodes CASSLTGEDGYTF. This chain links TRBV5-1 with TRBJ1-2; TRBD1 matches 7 bases. Germline values: CDR1 SGHRS, CDR2 YFSETQ. After removal of 1 base from V and 6 bases from J, the junction contained 3 bases not matched to a gene. CDR3 size: 13 residues.

This clonotype was seen a handful of times. Since a much larger clone is just one base distant, this may be a read error. The chain joins TRBV19 to TRBJ1-2; 9 bases agree with TRBD1. This CDR3 comprises 13 residues. The germline CDR1 and CDR2 sequences are LNHDA and SQIVND (reference sequence). The ends lost 4 bases at V and 10 bases at J; junction bases unmatched: 7. CDR3 nucleotide sequence: TGTGCCAGTAGTAGAGACAGGGGGATCGACTACACCTTC. Translated: CASSRDRGIDYTF.

V and J are TRBV7-9 and TRBJ2-5, with a weak D call TRBD1 (6 bases). This CDR3 has 12 residues. With 6 bases removed from V and 5 bases from J, the gap between germline ends came to 10 bases. Germline V CDR1 and CDR2: SEHNR, FQNEAQ (reference sequence). In DNA form, the CDR3 reads TGTGCCAGCAGTTCCCAGGGGGAGACCCAGTACTTC. Protein sequence: CASSSQGETQYF.

This sequence joins TRBV11-2 and TRBJ1-3; D is uncertain. The CDR3 contains 17 residues. Trimming removed 1 base from V and 0 bases from J, with 13 bases in between. The germline CDR1 and CDR2 sequences are SGHAT and FQNNGV. The CDR3 loop reads CASSLAPFLPSGNTIYF. Here the CDR3 DNA reads TGTGCCAGCAGCTTAGCCCCCTTCTTACCCTCTGGAAACACCATATATTTT.

This chain connects TRBV10-2 to TRBJ2-1; no clear D gene. This CDR3 is 12 amino acids long. Germline assignment: CDR1 WSHSY and CDR2 SAAADI. The germline V and J ends were trimmed by 3 bases and 8 bases, with 8 bases remaining between them. CDR3 coding DNA: TGCGCCAGCAGTGATCGCCGGGATGAGCAGTTCTTC. This sequence encodes CASSDRRDEQFF.

About this clonotype itself: A much bigger clone sits one base away, suggesting this may be a read error. Lacking the conserved final phenylalanine or tryptophan, this CDR3 likely reflects a read error. The chain joins TRBV19 to TRBJ2-7; D is uncertain. Between the trimmed V and J ends, which lost 10 bases and 1 base, there was a span of 11 bases. This CDR3 contains 12 residues. Germline assignment: CDR1 LNHDA and CDR2 SQIVND (reference sequence). DNA for the CDR3: TGTGCCAACCTAGGGTTATCCTACGAGCAGTACCTC. It specifies CANLGLSYEQYL.

This clonotype came up a few times. V usage is TRBV20-1 and J usage is TRBJ1-5; no definite D call. V gave up 2 bases and J gave up 0 bases, with 8 bases separating them. The CDR3 extends over 14 amino acids. Germline CDR1 reads DFQATT; CDR2 reads SNEGSKA (reference sequence). The CDR3 DNA is TGCAGTGCTAGACCCCGCTATAGCAATCAGCCCCAGCATTTT. Its translation is CSARPRYSNQPQHF.

The chain uses TRBV24-1 and TRBJ2-3; 8 nucleotides agree with TRBD1. The ends lost 4 bases at V and 0 bases at J; junction bases unmatched: 11. The CDR3 spans 18 residues. Germline V lookup: CDR1 KGHDR, CDR2 SFDVKD. CDR3 bases: TGTGCCACCAGTGACTCCGGGACAGGACGAACCAGCACAGATACGCAGTATTTT. Translated: CATSDSGTGRTSTDTQYF.

The gene calls are TRBV20-1 and TRBJ1-1; perhaps TRBD1 as D (6 bases). In germline, CDR1 is DFQATT, CDR2 SNEGSKA (reference sequence). Trimming left V 6 bases short and J 3 bases short, with 14 bases between. There are 13 residues in the CDR3. The CDR3 nucleotides are TGCAGTGCCAAAAAACAGGGCCACACTGAAGCTTTCTTT. It translates to CSAKKQGHTEAFF.

This clonotype appeared many times. J is TRBJ1-5 and V is TRBV4-3; a possible D gene is TRBD1 (6 bases). The germline V gene encodes CDR1 LGHNA and CDR2 YSLEER. Trimming removed 0 bases at V and 5 bases at J, with 11 bases between. This CDR3 has 15 residues. In DNA, the CDR3 is TGCGCCAGCAGCCAAGATTACGGGGGCGATCAGCCCCAGCATTTT. This sequence encodes CASSQDYGGDQPQHF.

This rearrangement joins TRBV4-2 to TRBJ1-2; TRBD1 matches at 7 bases. The germline CDR1 and CDR2 sequences are LGHNA and YNFKEQ. After removal of 3 bases from V and 6 bases from J, the junction contained 10 bases not matched to a gene. CDR3 length equals 15 residues. The CDR3 protein is CASSQWGQLADGYTF. The CDR3 nucleotides are TGTGCCAGCAGCCAGTGGGGACAGCTCGCGGATGGCTACACCTTC.

Details on this clonotype: The junction and the germline gene differ at one end; a read error may be behind it. This chain uses TRBV7-9 with TRBJ1-2, with no clear D. The CDR3 runs to 12 residues. Germline-derived CDR1 and CDR2 are SEHNR and FQNEAQ (reference sequence). Here the CDR3 DNA reads TGTGCCGGCAGCTTAGTCCCCTATGGCTACACCTTC. This translates into CAGSLVPYGYTF.

In this sample, this clonotype turned up many times. The rearrangement uses TRBV7-2 and TRBJ1-6; D ambiguous. V lost 5 bases and J 7 bases, leaving 15 bases between the germline ends. Germline CDR1 and CDR2: SGHTA and FQGNSA. There are 15 residues in the CDR3. The CDR3 protein is CASSPSTGLNSPLHF. In nucleotides, the CDR3 is TGTGCCAGCAGCCCGAGTACGGGGTTGAATTCACCCCTCCACTTT.

This clonotype has at least ten counts. The chain couples TRBV10-3 to TRBJ2-6, with D maybe TRBD2 (5 bases). This CDR3 spans 13 amino acids. V lost 8 bases to trimming and J lost 4 bases, with 9 bases between them. Germline values: CDR1 ENHRY, CDR2 SYGVKD. DNA of the CDR3: TGTGCCATCCGGGGTGCCGGGGCCAACGTCCTGACTTTC. As protein: CAIRGAGANVLTF.

V is TRBV10-3 and J is TRBJ2-2, with D possibly TRBD2 on 5 matching bases. V lost 3 bases and J 2 bases, leaving 10 bases between the germline ends. The CDR3 has 15 residues. The germline V gene encodes CDR1 ENHRY and CDR2 SYGVKD. The CDR3 loop reads CAISELDLNTGELFF. CDR3 DNA sequence: TGTGCCATCAGTGAATTGGACTTAAACACCGGGGAGCTGTTTTTT.